These 26 T cell receptor beta chains were all obtained from the same sample, sequenced in a study of Ad26.COV2.S vaccination and SARS-CoV-2 variants. Repertoires were generated with immunoSEQ multiplex PCR, while TCRdb's copy carries only in-frame clones and drops some. Of roughly 240,000 clones in the sample, around 87% were seen once. Treatment: around 19 received Ad26.COV2.S at low or high dose, single or two shots; 5 received placebo; per-sample allocation not given. Sampling occurred on day 63 after the first vaccine or placebo injection. The sequenced sample was peripheral blood, obtained in a trial of Ad26.COV2.S vaccine versus placebo. All receptors come from a person aged 18-65 years who received the Ad26.COV2.S COVID-19 vaccine or a placebo.

The chain is built from TRBV5-1 and TRBJ2-3, with 8 bases lining up with TRBD2. Germline trimming cut 3 bases from V and 0 bases from J; bases unmatched to any gene: 3. CDR1 is SGHRS and CDR2 is YFSETQ in the germline V gene. The CDR3 extends over 15 amino acids. This CDR3 reads CASSSVAGSTDTQYF. CDR3 nucleotide sequence: TGCGCCAGCAGCTCAGTAGCGGGAAGCACAGATACGCAGTATTTT.

The chain carries TRBV6-5 and TRBJ1-2; D is unresolved. V dropped 6 bases and J dropped 4 bases, with 12 bases sitting between them. This CDR3 contains 13 residues. Germline CDR1 reads MNHEY; CDR2 reads SVGAGI. CDR3 in amino acids: CASSDPTFYGYTF. The CDR3 nucleotides read TGTGCCAGCAGCGACCCAACTTTCTATGGCTACACCTTC.

The V and J genes are TRBV5-1 and TRBJ2-7; weak D call: TRBD2 (5 bases). The germline V gene has CDR1 SGHRS and CDR2 YFSETQ. The CDR3 covers 14 residues. Deletions cut 0 bases from V and 3 bases from J, with 10 bases between. The CDR3 region is CASSLDQRLYEQYF. Written as DNA, the CDR3 is TGCGCCAGCAGCTTGGACCAGCGGCTCTACGAGCAGTACTTC.

Remarks on this clone: Distinct nucleotide sequences in the sample also encode this CDR3. In DNA form, the CDR3 reads TGTGCCAGTAGTATGGGACTATACAATGAGCAGTTCTTC. It codes for CASSMGLYNEQFF. The J gene is TRBJ2-1, the V gene TRBV19; 7 bases align to TRBD2. The CDR3 covers 13 residues. From germline, CDR1 is LNHDA and CDR2 SQIVND (reference sequence). Germline trimming cut 3 bases from V and 4 bases from J; bases unmatched to any gene: 0.

The genes are TRBV25-1 and TRBJ2-2, with TRBD2 matching 12 bases. This CDR3 region has 13 residues. Germline V CDR1 and CDR2: MGHDK, SYGVNS. The CDR3 here is CPGASGRAGELFF. The CDR3 DNA sequence: TGTCCCGGGGCTAGCGGGAGGGCCGGGGAGCTGTTTTTT.

V and J are TRBV19 and TRBJ2-3; 8 nucleotides match TRBD1. Trimming took 3 bases from V and 5 from J; bases not matched to a gene: 7. CDR1 is LNHDA and CDR2 is SQIVND in the germline V gene (reference sequence). CDR3 size: 15 residues. CDR3 protein: CASSITGGGKDTQYF. The CDR3 coding sequence is TGTGCCAGTAGTATTACAGGGGGAGGAAAAGATACGCAGTATTTT.

V and J are TRBV7-9 and TRBJ2-7; 10 bases are shared with TRBD2. CDR3 length equals 15 residues. Germline V gene lookup returns CDR1 SEHNR and CDR2 FQNEAQ (reference sequence). V gave up 5 bases and J gave up 7 bases; unmatched junction bases: 11. The chain's CDR3 is CASSNGLAVREEQYF. DNA for the CDR3: TGTGCCAGCAGCAACGGACTAGCGGTTAGGGAGGAGCAGTACTTC.

The genes are TRBV6-5 and TRBJ2-7; TRBD1 agrees at 7 bases. The CDR3 loop spans 13 amino acids. Germline CDR1 and CDR2: MNHEY and SVGAGI. V dropped 7 bases and J dropped 2; count of bases not matched to a gene: 5. The CDR3 loop is CASNRGPPYEQYF. CDR3 bases: TGTGCCAGCAACAGGGGACCCCCCTACGAGCAGTACTTC.

The CDR3 region has the DNA TGTGCCAGCAGCGTAGCTGCGACAGGGAGTTCCTACGAGCAGTACTTC. As protein: CASSVAATGSSYEQYF. The V call is TRBV9, the J call TRBJ2-7, with 7 bases matching TRBD1. The CDR3 runs 16 residues. Germline CDR1 reads SGDLS; CDR2 reads YYNGEE. The V gene end was trimmed by 0 bases and the J gene end by 1 base; junction bases not matched to a gene: 7.

The table lists this clone with a few counts. This rearrangement joins TRBV30 to TRBJ1-3, with no clear D. This CDR3 is 13 amino acids long. Germline lookup yields CDR1 GTSNPN and CDR2 SVGIG (reference sequence). V shed 0 bases and J shed 4 bases, with 7 bases lying between them. DNA for the CDR3: TGTGCCTGGAGTGTTTCAGTGGGAAACACCATATATTTT. It codes for CAWSVSVGNTIYF. Filled out from reference TRBV30 and TRBJ1-3, the complete variable domain reads SQTIHQWPATLVQPVGSPLSLECTVEGTSNPNLYWYRQAAGRGLQLLFYSVGIGQISSEVPQNLSASRPQDRQFILSSKKLLLSDSGFYLCAWSVSVGNTIYFGEGSWLTVV.

The chain carries TRBV30 and TRBJ1-2; D remains ambiguous. There are 10 residues in the CDR3. Germline V gene data show CDR1 as GTSNPN and CDR2 as SVGIG (reference sequence). The ends were cut back, 1 base at V and 14 bases at J, with 11 bases in the middle. This CDR3 reads CAWSAAAVTF. The CDR3 DNA reads TGTGCCTGGAGTGCGGCCGCCGTAACCTTC.

This chain connects TRBV14 to TRBJ1-3, with TRBD1 matching 7 bases. The CDR3 is 15 residues long. V lost 5 bases, J lost 8 bases, and 12 bases stayed unmatched. The germline CDR1 and CDR2 sequences are SGHDN and FVKESK. CDR3 in DNA: TGTGCCAGCAGCTCTCTCGCAGACAGGGCTGACACCATATATTTT. Amino acid sequence: CASSSLADRADTIYF.

This clone was seen only a few times. The chain employs TRBV10-1 and TRBJ1-3; D uncertain. With 0 bases removed from V and 4 bases from J, the gap between germline ends came to 10 bases. The CDR3 consists of 15 residues. The germline CDR1 and CDR2 sequences are WNHNN and SYGVQD (reference sequence). CDR3 sequence reads: CASSESGPEGNTIYF. The CDR3 bases are TGCGCCAGCAGTGAGTCCGGGCCCGAGGGAAACACCATATATTTT.

The J gene is TRBJ1-6, the V gene TRBV6-1, with TRBD1 matching 7 bases. Germline CDR1 is MNHNS and CDR2 is SASEGT. The CDR3 contains 15 residues. J gave up 5 bases and V 2 bases, and 3 bases lay outside the gene matches. The CDR3 spells CASSERDSNNSPLHF. CDR3 nucleotide sequence: TGTGCCAGCAGTGAACGGGACAGCAATAATTCACCCCTCCACTTT.

This clone has a single count. The V call is TRBV27, the J call TRBJ1-2; tentatively, D is TRBD1 (5 bases). The CDR3 loop spans 15 amino acids. CDR1 MNHEY and CDR2 SMNVEV come from the germline V gene (reference sequence). Trimming cost V 3 bases and J 8 bases, with 19 bases left between them. This CDR3 reads CASSLAVWGVGGYTF. As DNA, the CDR3 is TGTGCCAGCAGTTTGGCTGTCTGGGGGGTAGGGGGCTACACCTTC.

The sample holds one count of this clone. The rearrangement joins TRBV7-6 to TRBJ2-7; 9 bases map to TRBD1. Germline CDR1 is SGHVS and CDR2 is FNYEAQ. This CDR3 comprises 16 residues. The V segment lost 6 bases and the J segment 5 bases; nucleotides outside the gene matches: 14. CDR3 coding DNA: TGTGCCAGCAGTCGGACGTGGGGGACAGGGATCGACGAGCAGTACTTC. Residues: CASSRTWGTGIDEQYF.

This chain uses TRBV10-3 with TRBJ1-5, with D perhaps TRBD1 (6 bases). V lost 1 base, J lost 6 bases, and 16 bases lay in between. CDR3 length: 16 amino acids. Germline loops: CDR1 ENHRY, CDR2 SYGVKD. CDR3 amino acids: CAISELGAGSGQPQHF. In nucleotides, the CDR3 is TGTGCCATCAGTGAGTTGGGGGCCGGATCGGGTCAGCCCCAGCATTTT.

This clone was picked up one time. The chain couples TRBV5-4 to TRBJ2-7, with D possibly being TRBD2 (6 bases). Germline loops: CDR1 SGHNT, CDR2 YYREEE (reference sequence). Trimming took off 0 bases at V and 0 bases at J, with 16 bases between the two ends. The CDR3 is 17 amino acids. The CDR3 DNA is TGTGCCAGCAGCTTGGATTTTTCCGGGGACTTCTCCTACGAGCAGTACTTC. Translation: CASSLDFSGDFSYEQYF. The whole variable domain, remainder taken from reference TRBV5-4 and TRBJ2-7, is ETGVTQSPTHLIKTRGQQVTLRCSSQSGHNTVSWYQQALGQGPQFIFQYYREEENGRGNFPPRFSGLQFPNYSSELNVNALELDDSALYLCASSLDFSGDFSYEQYFGPGTRLTVT.

The genes are TRBV28 and TRBJ1-2; 12 nucleotides match TRBD1. Germline-derived CDR1 and CDR2 are MDHEN and SYDVKM. There are 14 residues in the CDR3. The ends lost 3 bases at V and 7 bases at J; junction bases unmatched: 3. CDR3 in amino acids: CASSFRDRGPGYTF. In DNA, the CDR3 is TGTGCCAGCAGTTTCAGGGACAGGGGGCCTGGCTACACCTTC.

The chain employs TRBV12-3 or TRBV12-4 and TRBJ2-2, with D perhaps matching TRBD2 (7 bases). V gave up 8 bases and J gave up 5 bases, with 12 bases separating them. The CDR3 length is 13 residues. The CDR3 here is CASRGAGTGELFF. The CDR3 DNA follows: TGTGCCAGCCGGGGGGCAGGTACCGGGGAGCTGTTTTTT.

The gene calls are TRBV2 and TRBJ2-7; TRBD1 aligns across 11 bases. Germline V CDR1 and CDR2: SNHLY, FYNNEI. The CDR3 loop spans 15 amino acids. The V gene end was trimmed by 6 bases and the J gene end by 3 bases; junction bases not matched to a gene: 7. The DNA for the CDR3 is TGTGCCAGCAGGGGATCCGGGACAGGGGGCTACGAGCAGTACTTC. It encodes CASRGSGTGGYEQYF.

The chain joins TRBV7-9 to TRBJ2-4; 7 bases are a match to TRBD2. There are 14 residues in the CDR3. In germline, CDR1 is SEHNR, CDR2 FQNEAQ (reference sequence). The V gene end was trimmed by 0 bases and the J gene end by 6 bases; junction bases not matched to a gene: 2. The CDR3 loop is CASSLASGGNIQYF. DNA of the CDR3: TGTGCCAGCAGCTTAGCATCGGGGGGAAACATTCAGTACTTC.

This sequence joins TRBV7-6 and TRBJ1-5, with D perhaps TRBD1 (6 bases). This CDR3 is 13 amino acids long. Germline V lookup: CDR1 SGHVS, CDR2 FNYEAQ. V was pared by 6 bases and J by 7 bases, with 13 bases between. Here the CDR3 reads CASSQGQYQPQHF. The CDR3 DNA is TGTGCCAGCAGTCAGGGACAATACCAGCCCCAGCATTTT.

The V and J genes are TRBV18 and TRBJ2-7; either TRBD1 or TRBD2 may fit D (5 bases each). The CDR3 runs 13 residues. V lost 2 bases and J 6 bases, leaving 11 bases between the germline ends. The V gene's germline CDR1 is KGHSH and CDR2 LQKENI. The CDR3 bases are TGTGCCAGCTCACCAGACAGTGCGGGCGAGCAGTACTTC. Its translation: CASSPDSAGEQYF.

CDR3 sequence reads: CAISESWDRRENSPLHF. For the CDR3, the DNA is TGTGCCATCAGTGAGTCCTGGGACAGGCGAGAGAATTCACCCCTCCACTTT. The J gene is TRBJ1-6, the V gene TRBV10-3; 8 bases are a match to TRBD1. V trimming: 0 bases; J trimming: 7 bases; junction bases outside the gene matches: 8. Per germline, CDR1 ENHRY and CDR2 SYGVKD. This CDR3 contains 17 residues.

This chain uses TRBV19 with TRBJ1-1; 7 positions match TRBD1. J was trimmed by 13 bases and V by 5 bases; bases with no gene match: 10. The CDR3 spans 12 residues. Germline CDR1 reads LNHDA; CDR2 reads SQIVND (reference sequence). For the CDR3, the DNA is TGTGCCAGTAGTTCGACAGGGTCTGAGGTTTTCTTT. It yields the protein CASSSTGSEVFF.